The present T cell receptor (beta chain) was sequenced within a study of patients and donors after allogeneic stem cell transplantation (dated by TCRdb to 2019 to 2021). Taken from the germline V gene, the CDR1 and CDR2 loops are MNHEY and SVGEGT. Including the terminal cysteine and phenylalanine, the CDR3 comprises 14 residues. The entry retains the CDR3 DNA only, 42 bases that are in frame from base 1. Trimming at the junction amounts to 5 bases on V and 9 bases on J, and the germline ends lie 17 bases apart. On this clonotype: The antigen this receptor binds is unknown. No base quality values were provided; no much bigger clone lies one nucleotide off.

The library relied on RT-PCR. TCRdb lists the instrument as NextSeq 550. TCRdb redid the processing of the public reads, applying fastp at Q25 and MiXCR, and retained in-frame beta chains. Every entry covers one CDR3 protein and lists the most common genes and DNA from its rows. The sample has about 960,000 distinct CDR3 sequences on record, roughly 18% of them singletons. The ten largest clonotypes hold around 6% of the sample. This chain is built from TRBV6-2 or TRBV6-3 and TRBJ2-4; tentative D gene TRBD1, with 5 bases matching. What was sequenced was blood, either unsorted or a sorted T cell fraction (not recorded which). The clonotype was recovered from a human donor who was either an allogeneic HSCT recipient or a stem cell or donor lymphocyte infusion donor (not recorded which). It is not recorded whose cells these are; they may come from a transplant donor. The nucleotides are TGTGCCAGCAGTCTAACGACAGTGGGTGGCATTCAGTACTTC. Its protein reads: CASSLTTVGGIQYF.